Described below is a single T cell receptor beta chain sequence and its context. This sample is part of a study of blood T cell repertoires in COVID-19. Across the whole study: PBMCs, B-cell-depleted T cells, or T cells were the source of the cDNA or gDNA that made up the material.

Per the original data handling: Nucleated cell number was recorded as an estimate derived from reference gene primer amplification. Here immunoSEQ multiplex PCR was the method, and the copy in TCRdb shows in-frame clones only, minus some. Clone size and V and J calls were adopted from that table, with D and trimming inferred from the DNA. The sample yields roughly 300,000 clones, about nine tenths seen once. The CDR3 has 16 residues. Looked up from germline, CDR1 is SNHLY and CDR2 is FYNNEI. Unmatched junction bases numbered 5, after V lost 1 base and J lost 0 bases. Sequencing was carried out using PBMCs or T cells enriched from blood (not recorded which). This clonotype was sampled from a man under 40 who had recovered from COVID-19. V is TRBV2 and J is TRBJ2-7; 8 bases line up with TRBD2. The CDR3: CASSEVLAESSYEQYF. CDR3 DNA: TGTGCCAGCAGTGAAGTACTAGCGGAGAGCTCCTACGAGCAGTACTTC.